This T cell receptor beta chain was sequenced for a study of post-analysis software for immune sequencing data. Study-wide findings and caveats: Patients showed TRBV5-6, TRBV5-1 and TRBV20-1 among a handful of TRBV segments more frequent than in controls.

TCR beta cDNA libraries had unique molecular identifiers. TCRdb itself ran the PCR reads through MiXCR, one entry per CDR3 protein. The sample includes roughly 410,000 distinct CDR3 sequences, approximately 33% of them seen just once. This CDR3 region has 17 residues. V lost 1 base and J lost 2, with 20 bases in between. CDR1 is DFQATT, CDR2 SNEGSKA, per germline (reference sequence). A few counts support this clonotype. Its antigen is not known. V gene TRBV20-1 combines with J gene TRBJ1-1; maybe TRBD1 (5 bases). This receptor was taken from a girl aged 5-17 years with multiple sclerosis. The sequenced sample consisted of blood. CDR3 protein: CSARVGQGRRRNTEAFF. The CDR3 DNA is TGCAGTGCTAGAGTCGGGCAGGGTAGGCGGAGAAACACTGAAGCTTTCTTT.